This T cell receptor (beta chain) appears in the sequencing data of a study of blood T cell repertoires in COVID-19. Study details: T cells, B-cell-depleted T cells, or PBMCs provided the cDNA or gDNA that served as material.

The germline V gene encodes CDR1 KGHDR and CDR2 SFDVKD. This CDR3 region has 15 residues. The J segment lost 2 bases and the V segment lost 3 bases, leaving 3 bases of the junction unmatched. In the original processing: From reference gene primer amplification, estimates of nucleated cell counts were derived. Profiling relied on immunoSEQ multiplex PCR, and the TCRdb table lists in-frame clones only, not all of them. The DNA was the basis for D and trimming; V, J and clone size are from that table. The table records about 380,000 clones, over 75% of them present only once. Cohort placement rested on clinical history that participants reported themselves. Donors of Cohort 3 who recovered were those that had two negative PCRs, clearance, or symptom resolution.

This TCR was sampled from a man aged 25-45 years who had recovered from COVID-19. V gene TRBV24-1 combines with J gene TRBJ2-1; 7 nucleotides match TRBD1. The sample was PBMCs or T cells enriched from blood (not recorded which). CDR3 region: CATSDRGTAYNEQFF. In DNA form, the CDR3 reads TGTGCCACCAGTGATAGGGGGACAGCCTACAATGAGCAGTTCTTC.